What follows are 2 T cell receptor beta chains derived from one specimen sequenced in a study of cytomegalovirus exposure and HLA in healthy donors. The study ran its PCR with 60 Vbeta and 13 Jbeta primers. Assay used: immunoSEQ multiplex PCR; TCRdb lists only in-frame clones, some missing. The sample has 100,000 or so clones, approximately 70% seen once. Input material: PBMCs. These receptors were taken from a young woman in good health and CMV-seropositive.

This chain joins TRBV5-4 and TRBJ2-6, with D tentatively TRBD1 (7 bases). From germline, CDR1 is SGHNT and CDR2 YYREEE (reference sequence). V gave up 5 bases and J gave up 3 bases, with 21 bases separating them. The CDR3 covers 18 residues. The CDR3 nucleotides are TGTGCCAGCAGGCCACAGTACAGGGGAGGAGGTGGGGCCAACGTCCTGACTTTC. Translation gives CASRPQYRGGGGANVLTF.

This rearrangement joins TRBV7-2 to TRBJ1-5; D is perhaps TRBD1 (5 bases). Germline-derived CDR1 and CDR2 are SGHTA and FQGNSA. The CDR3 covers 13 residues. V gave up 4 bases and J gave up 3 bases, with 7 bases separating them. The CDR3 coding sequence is TGTGCCAGCAGCTCACAGGACAATCAGCCCCAGCATTTT. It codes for CASSSQDNQPQHF.